This T cell receptor (beta chain) was observed in a study of CD8+ T cells in alopecia areata. CDR3 length equals 12 residues. The germline V gene has CDR1 SGHVS and CDR2 FQNEAQ. Trimming removed 4 bases from V and 0 bases from J, with 4 bases in between. Documented treatment: oral pan-JAK inhibitor, 5-10 mg twice daily. Reverse transcription of extracted RNA yielded cDNA, which provided the sequencing template. Repertoires were generated with immunoSEQ multiplex PCR, while TCRdb's copy carries only in-frame clones and drops some. In the table there are roughly 170,000 clones, roughly three fifths of which are singletons.

This clonotype originated in a human donor with alopecia areata. The chain joins TRBV7-8 to TRBJ2-7, with D unclear. Sequenced here: CD8+ T cells sorted from blood, sampled at week 24, from a patient treated with tofacitinib. The CDR3 sequence is CASSYTSYEQYF. Written as DNA, the CDR3 is TGTGCCAGCAGCTACACCTCCTACGAGCAGTACTTC.